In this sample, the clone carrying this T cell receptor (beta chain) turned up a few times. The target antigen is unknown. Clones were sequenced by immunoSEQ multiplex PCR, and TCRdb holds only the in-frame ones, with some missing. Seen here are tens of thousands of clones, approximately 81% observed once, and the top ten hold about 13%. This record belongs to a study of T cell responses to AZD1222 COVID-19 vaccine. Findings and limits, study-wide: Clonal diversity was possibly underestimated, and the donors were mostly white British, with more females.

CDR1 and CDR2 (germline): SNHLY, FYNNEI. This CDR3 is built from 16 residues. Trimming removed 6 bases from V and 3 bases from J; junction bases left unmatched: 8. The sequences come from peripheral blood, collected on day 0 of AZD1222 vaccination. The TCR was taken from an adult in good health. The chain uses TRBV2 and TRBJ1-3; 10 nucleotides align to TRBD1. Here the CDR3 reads CASSDPGQGFGNTIYF. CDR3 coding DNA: TGTGCCAGCAGCGATCCGGGACAGGGGTTTGGAAACACCATATATTTT.